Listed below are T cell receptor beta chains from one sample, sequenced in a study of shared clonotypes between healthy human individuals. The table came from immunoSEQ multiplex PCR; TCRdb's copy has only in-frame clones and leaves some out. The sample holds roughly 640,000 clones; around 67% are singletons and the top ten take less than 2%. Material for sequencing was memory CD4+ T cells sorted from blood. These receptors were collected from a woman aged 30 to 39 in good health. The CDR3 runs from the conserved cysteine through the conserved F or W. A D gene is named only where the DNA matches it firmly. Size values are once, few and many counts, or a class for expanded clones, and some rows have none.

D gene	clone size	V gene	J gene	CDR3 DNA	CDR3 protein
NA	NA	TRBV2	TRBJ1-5	TGTGCCAGCACTTCTTTAGGCTCCGCGAATCAGCCCCAGCATTTT	CASTSLGSANQPQHF
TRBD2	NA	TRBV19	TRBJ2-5	TGTGCCAGTAGTGGCCGCGGGAGAGGTGAGACCCAGTACTTC	CASSGRGRGETQYF
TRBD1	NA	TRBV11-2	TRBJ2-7	TGTGCCAGCAGCTCCCAATCCTCGGCCGGACAGGGAACCTACGAGCAGTACTTC	CASSSQSSAGQGTYEQYF
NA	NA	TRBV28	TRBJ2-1	TGTGCCAGCAGTTTCACTGAGGGCGGGACGTACAATGAGCAGTTCTTC	CASSFTEGGTYNEQFF
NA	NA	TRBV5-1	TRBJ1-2	TGCGCCAGCAGCTTGGACAGGGATGGCTACACCTTC	CASSLDRDGYTF
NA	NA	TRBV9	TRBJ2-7	TGTGCCAGCAGCGTAGTCTCCACATCGACTAGAAATTGCTACGAGCAGTACTTC	CASSVVSTSTRNCYEQYF
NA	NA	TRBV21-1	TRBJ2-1	TGTGCCAGCAGGGATCGACGAGAGCAGCACCATTCCGACAATGAGCAGTTCTTC	CASRDRREQHHSDNEQFF
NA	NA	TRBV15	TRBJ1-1	TGTGCCACCAGCAGGGCAAGGGGCGCTGAAGCTTTCTTT	CATSRARGAEAFF
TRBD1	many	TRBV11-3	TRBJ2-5	TGTGCCAGCAGCCGACAGGGACCGGAGACCCAGTACTTC	CASSRQGPETQYF
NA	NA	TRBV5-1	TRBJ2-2	TGCGCCAGCAGCAGGGACAACTCCCTGGGGACCGGGGAGCTGTTTTTT	CASSRDNSLGTGELFF
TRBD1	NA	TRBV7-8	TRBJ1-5	TGTGCCAGCAGCTCCCCGGACAGGGGGGGATCCAATCAGCCCCAGCATTTT	CASSSPDRGGSNQPQHF
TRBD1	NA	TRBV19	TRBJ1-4	TGTGCCAGTAGTGCCTGGGAGGGGGCCGCAAAACTGTTTTTT	CASSAWEGAAKLFF
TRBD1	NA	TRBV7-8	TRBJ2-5	TGTGCCAGCAGCCCCCACCGGGACAGACAGGAGACCCAGTACTTC	CASSPHRDRQETQYF
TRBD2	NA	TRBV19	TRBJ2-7	TGTGCCAGTAGTATAGGTGGTAGCGGGAGCTACGAGCAGTACTTC	CASSIGGSGSYEQYF
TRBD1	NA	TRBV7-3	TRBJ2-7	TGTGCCAGCAGCGAATCCGGGACAGGGGAGCAGTACTTC	CASSESGTGEQYF
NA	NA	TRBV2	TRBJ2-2	TGTGCCAGCAGTGAACGTCTACCGAACACCGGGGAGCTGTTTTTT	CASSERLPNTGELFF
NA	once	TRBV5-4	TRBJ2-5	TGTGCCAGCAGCTTGGTTGACCAAGAGACCCAGTACTTC	CASSLVDQETQYF
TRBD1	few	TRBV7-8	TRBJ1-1	TGTGCCAGCAGCGCGTCCCGGGACAGCATCATGAACACTGAAGCTTTCTTT	CASSASRDSIMNTEAFF
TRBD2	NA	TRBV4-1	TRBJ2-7	TGCGCCAGCAGCCCCCGGGGAGCGGGAGGGGTATACGAGCAGTACTTC	CASSPRGAGGVYEQYF
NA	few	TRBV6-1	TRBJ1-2	TGTGCCAGCAGTGAAGCGGGTAATGGCTACACCTTC	CASSEAGNGYTF
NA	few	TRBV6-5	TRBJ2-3	TGTGCCAGCAGTAAGGACGGTAACACAGATACGCAGTATTTT	CASSKDGNTDTQYF
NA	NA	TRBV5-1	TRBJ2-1	TGCGCCAGCACCGGGAGCTCCTACAATGAGCAGTTCTTC	CASTGSSYNEQFF
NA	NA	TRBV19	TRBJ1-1	TGTGCCAGTAGAGACCCCGGACGGGCCCGGGGCACTGAAGCTTTCTTT	CASRDPGRARGTEAFF
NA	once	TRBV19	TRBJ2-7	TGTGCCAGTAGCTTAACCGGGGGCAGACGCGAGCAGTACTTC	CASSLTGGRREQYF
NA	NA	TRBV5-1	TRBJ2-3	TGCGCCAGCAGTAGCCCTGGTGGGCCAGATACGCAGTATTTT	CASSSPGGPDTQYF
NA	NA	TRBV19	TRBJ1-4	TGTGCCAGTAGGCAGGGGTCCGCAACTAATGAAAAACTGTTTTTT	CASRQGSATNEKLFF
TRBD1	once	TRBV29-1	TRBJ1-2	TGCAGCGTTGCATCGGACAGGCTCTATGGCTACACCTTC	CSVASDRLYGYTF
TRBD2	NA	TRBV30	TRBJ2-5	TGTGCCTGGAGTGCGGGAGGGTCAGCGGGGACCCAGTACTTC	CAWSAGGSAGTQYF
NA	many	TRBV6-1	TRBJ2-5	TGTGCCAGCAGAGCCTTGTACCTTCCAGAGACCCAGTACTTC	CASRALYLPETQYF
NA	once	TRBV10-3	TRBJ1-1	TGTGCCAGCACGGCAGGGGCCCCGAACACTGAAGCTTTCTTT	CASTAGAPNTEAFF
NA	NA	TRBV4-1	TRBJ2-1	TGCGCCAGCAGCCCGACTATCTCCTCCTACAATGAGCAGTTCTTC	CASSPTISSYNEQFF
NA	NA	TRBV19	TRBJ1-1	TGTGCCAGTAGGCCGACAGTAGGGGCGAACACTGAAGCTTTCTTT	CASRPTVGANTEAFF
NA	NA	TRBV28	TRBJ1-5	TGTGCCAGCAGTTTATGGGTTCAGCCCCAGCATTTT	CASSLWVQPQHF
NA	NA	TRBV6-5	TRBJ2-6	TGTGCCAGCAGTTATGGGGGTGCTGGGGCCAACGTCCTGACTTTC	CASSYGGAGANVLTF
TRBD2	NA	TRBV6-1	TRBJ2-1	TGTGCCAGCAGTGAATTGTTTGGGACTAGAAACAATGAGCAGTTCTTC	CASSELFGTRNNEQFF
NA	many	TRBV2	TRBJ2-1	TGTGCCAGCACAAGGGGGACTGGTTCCTACAATGAGCAGTTCTTC	CASTRGTGSYNEQFF
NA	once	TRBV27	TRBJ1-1	TGTGCCAGCAGCCCGGGACCCCCAAGCACTGAAGCTTTCTTT	CASSPGPPSTEAFF
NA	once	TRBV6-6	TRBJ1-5	TGTGCCAGCAGGTACAGGGTCGGCAATCAGCCCCAGCATTTT	CASRYRVGNQPQHF
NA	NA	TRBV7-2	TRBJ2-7	TGTGCCAGCAGCTCACCCTCCTCCTACGAGCAGTACTTC	CASSSPSSYEQYF
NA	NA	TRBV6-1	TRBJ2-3	TGTGCCAGCAGTGAACTACAGTATAGCACAGATACGCAGTATTTT	CASSELQYSTDTQYF
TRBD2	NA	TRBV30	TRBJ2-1	TGTGCTCACTCTAGCGGGGGGTACAATGAGCAGTTCTTC	CAHSSGGYNEQFF
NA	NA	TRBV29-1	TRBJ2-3	TGCAGCGTTCTCATAATGGCAGGGAACCAAGATACGCAGTATTTT	CSVLIMAGNQDTQYF
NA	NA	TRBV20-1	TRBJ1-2	TGCAGTGCTAGTCAACATGGCTACACCTTC	CSASQHGYTF
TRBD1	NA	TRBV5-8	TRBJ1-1	TGTGCCAGCAGCTTTCGTCCGGACAGGGACACTGAAGCTTTCTTT	CASSFRPDRDTEAFF
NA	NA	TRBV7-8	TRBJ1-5	TGTGCCAGCAGCTTAGCGTGGGGTTTAAGCAATCAGCCCCAGCATTTT	CASSLAWGLSNQPQHF
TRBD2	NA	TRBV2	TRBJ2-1	TGTGCCAGCAGTGAGCGGAGCGGGACTTACGAGCAGTTCTTC	CASSERSGTYEQFF
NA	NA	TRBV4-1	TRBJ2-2	TGCGCCAGCAGCCAGGCCGCCCCTTCGAACACCGGGGAGCTGTTTTTT	CASSQAAPSNTGELFF
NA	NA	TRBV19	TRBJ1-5	TGTGCCAGTAGTTACCAGGGGACGACTAGCAATCAGCCCCAGCATTTT	CASSYQGTTSNQPQHF
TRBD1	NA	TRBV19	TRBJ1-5	TGTGCCAGTAAAGACAGGGGGCATCAGCCCCAGCATTTT	CASKDRGHQPQHF
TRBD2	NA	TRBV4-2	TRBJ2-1	TGTGCCAGCAGCCAAGGGGCCGGGACTAGCGGGAACAATGAGCAGTTCTTC	CASSQGAGTSGNNEQFF
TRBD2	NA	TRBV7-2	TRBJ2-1	TGTGCCAGCAGCTCTGGGGGTTGGGCACTAGCGGTCAATGAGCAGTTCTTC	CASSSGGWALAVNEQFF
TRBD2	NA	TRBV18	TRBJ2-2	TGTGCCAGCTCACCTTGGTTAGCGGGAGACGGTGGCACCGGGGAGCTGTTTTTT	CASSPWLAGDGGTGELFF
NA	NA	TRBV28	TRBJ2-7	TGTGCCAGCAGTTTAAGGCGTTTAAGGCAGTACTTC	CASSLRRLRQYF
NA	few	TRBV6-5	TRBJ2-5	TGTGCCAGCAGCGCTTTACAGGGTCGGGGAGAGACCCAGTACTTC	CASSALQGRGETQYF
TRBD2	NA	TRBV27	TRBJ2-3	TGTGCCAGCAGTTTAAGGACTAGCGGAACAGATACGCAGTATTTT	CASSLRTSGTDTQYF
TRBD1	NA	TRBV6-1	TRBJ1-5	TGTGCCAGCAGGTCGAACCAGGGGGCTAATCAGCCCCAGCATTTT	CASRSNQGANQPQHF
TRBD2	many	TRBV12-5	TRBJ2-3	TGTGCTAGTGGTTTGGGACTAGCGGGAAGCACAGATACGCAGTATTTT	CASGLGLAGSTDTQYF